The 32 T cell receptor beta chains given below trace back to one sample, sequenced in a study of T cells in women clearing cervical HPV infection. The repertoire was sequenced with immunoSEQ multiplex PCR; TCRdb's copy has only in-frame clones and lacks some. This listing includes more than 20,000 clones. The material sequenced was blood buffy coat. The receptors stem from a woman between 18 and 75 years old with a cervical HPV16 infection that either progressed to CIN3+ or cleared (not recorded which).

Note on this clone: The CDR3 extends 3 residues past the end of the read, so its final part is completed from the germline J gene. The chain combines TRBV30 with TRBJ1-1; the match to TRBD1 covers 7 bases. Germline V gives CDR1 GTSNPN, CDR2 SVGIG (reference sequence). The ends lost 3 bases at V and 4 bases at J; junction bases unmatched: 5. This CDR3 is 13 amino acids long. The CDR3 protein is CAWSYRGRTEAFF. CDR3 bases read: TGTGCCTGGAGCTACAGGGGTCGCACTGAA. Full variable domain (remainder filled in from reference TRBV30 and TRBJ1-1): SQTIHQWPATLVQPVGSPLSLECTVEGTSNPNLYWYRQAAGRGLQLLFYSVGIGQISSEVPQNLSASRPQDRQFILSSKKLLLSDSGFYLCAWSYRGRTEAFFGQGTRLTVV.

CDR3 bases read: TGCGCCAGCAGTGAAGGACTAGCCCATGAG. Protein product: CASSEGLAHE. The CDR3 in full is CASSEGLAHEQFF. The chain uses TRBV10-1 and TRBJ2-1, with 8 nucleotides matching TRBD2. The read ends 3 residues early relative to the CDR3; the germline J gene fills the gap. The ends lost 3 bases at V and 8 bases at J; junction bases unmatched: 3. This CDR3 has 13 residues. CDR1 and CDR2 (germline): WNHNN, SYGVQD (reference sequence).

About this clone: The missing CDR3 end, 3 residues past where the read stops, is filled in from the germline J gene. The rearrangement joins TRBV30 to TRBJ2-3, with D perhaps TRBD1 (5 bases). The germline V gene has CDR1 GTSNPN and CDR2 SVGIG (reference sequence). The CDR3 has 14 residues. The CDR3 loop is CAWREGVRNQPQYF. The DNA read from the CDR3 is TGTGCCTGGAGAGAAGGGGTTCGCAATCAGCCG.

About this clone itself: Read data end 3 residues before the CDR3 end; the end is taken from the germline J gene. The J gene is TRBJ1-1, the V gene TRBV29-1; a weak D match, TRBD1 (6 bases). From germline, CDR1 is SQVTM and CDR2 ANQGSEA. This CDR3 contains 16 residues. V gave up 6 bases and J gave up 1 base, with 21 bases separating them. The covered CDR3 bases are TGCAGCGTCCCTAAGGAGGACAGATTGCAGAACACTGAA. Translation gives CSVPKEDRLQNTE. The CDR3 as a whole reads CSVPKEDRLQNTEAFF.

About this clone itself: The read is 3 residues too short to cover the CDR3 end, so that end is filled in from the germline J gene. V is TRBV7-8 and J is TRBJ1-4; no clear D. The CDR3 is 15 residues long. The V gene lost 1 base and the J gene lost 4 bases, with 10 bases spanning the gap. Germline assignment: CDR1 SGHVS and CDR2 FQNEAQ. The sequenced part of the CDR3 DNA is TGTGCCAGCAGCTTAGGGAGGGTGTTTAATGAAAAA. It codes for CASSLGRVFNEK. The complete CDR3 reads CASSLGRVFNEKLFF. Based on the CDR3 plus reference TRBV7-8 and TRBJ1-4, the full variable domain is GAGVSQSPRYKVAKRGQDVALRCDPISGHVSLFWYQQALGQGPEFLTYFQNEAQLDKSGLPSDRFFAERPEGSVSTLKIQRTQQEDSAVYLCASSLGRVFNEKLFFGSGTQLSVL.

Comment on this clone: The read is 3 residues too short to cover the CDR3 end, so that end is filled in from the germline J gene. The chain combines TRBV19 with TRBJ2-5; 10 bases are shared with TRBD2. The CDR3 extends over 15 amino acids. Per germline, CDR1 LNHDA and CDR2 SQIVND (reference sequence). With 3 bases clipped from V and 4 bases from J, the junction kept 5 bases outside the gene matches. The DNA read from the CDR3 is TGTGCCAGTAGTATGGCTGCTAGCGGGAGAGAGACC. Protein sequence: CASSMAASGRET. The full CDR3 protein is CASSMAASGRETQYF. The whole variable domain, filled in from reference TRBV19 and TRBJ2-5, reads DGGITQSPKYLFRKEGQNVTLSCEQNLNHDAMYWYRQDPGQGLRLIYYSQIVNDFQKGDIAEGYSVSREKKESFPLTVTSAQKNPTAFYLCASSMAASGRETQYFGPGTRLLVL.

Notes on this clone: The read terminates 3 residues before the CDR3 end, so the remaining end is supplied by the germline J gene. The V gene is TRBV6-1, the J gene TRBJ2-1; no reliable D call. The CDR3 has 14 residues. Trimming stripped 3 bases from V and 6 bases from J, with 12 bases between. Germline V gives CDR1 MNHNS, CDR2 SASEGT. CDR3 loop: CASSEVRAGNEQFF. The part of the CDR3 DNA that was read is TGTGCCAGCAGTGAGGTAAGGGCCGGCAATGAG.

A word on this clone: The missing CDR3 end, 3 residues past where the read stops, is filled in from the germline J gene. This sequence joins TRBV6-1 and TRBJ2-1; 7 nucleotides match TRBD1. The CDR3 runs to 19 residues. The V gene end was trimmed by 0 bases and the J gene end by 4 bases; junction bases not matched to a gene: 15. The V gene's germline CDR1 is MNHNS and CDR2 SASEGT. CDR3 DNA (partial): TGTGCCAGCAGTGAAGCGGGGTTAAGTAGGGGGCCGCTATACAATGAG. It codes for CASSEAGLSRGPLYNE. The complete CDR3 protein is CASSEAGLSRGPLYNEQFF.

Comments on this clone: The read ends 3 residues early relative to the CDR3; the germline J gene fills the gap. The gene calls are TRBV7-3 and TRBJ1-2; no firm D call. Looked up from germline, CDR1 is SGHTA and CDR2 is FQGTGA. The CDR3 loop spans 15 amino acids. The CDR3 loop is CASSLTHGGAYDYTF. CDR3 DNA (partial): TGTGCCAGCAGCTTAACACATGGCGGAGCCTACGAC.

To note about this clone: The missing CDR3 end, 3 residues past where the read stops, is filled in from the germline J gene. The V gene is TRBV5-4, the J gene TRBJ1-2; D not certain. The germline V and J ends were trimmed by 2 bases and 1 base, with 9 bases remaining between them. The germline gives CDR1 SGHNT, CDR2 YYREEE (reference sequence). This CDR3 spans 14 amino acids. The CDR3 DNA, read in part, is TGTGCCAGCAGCTTATCTTCTTTTAACTATGGC. Its translation: CASSLSSFNYG. The CDR3 as a whole reads CASSLSSFNYGYTF.

Of note for this clone: From the germline J gene comes the end of the CDR3, since the read stops 3 residues before it. The chain carries TRBV7-6 and TRBJ1-1; the D gene is possibly TRBD1 (5 bases). The germline V gene has CDR1 SGHVS and CDR2 FNYEAQ. The CDR3 is made up of 14 amino acids. Trimming removed 1 base from V and 4 bases from J, with 10 bases in between. The CDR3 reads CASSLGGVATEAFF. Partial CDR3 DNA: TGTGCCAGCAGCTTAGGAGGGGTCGCCACTGAA. The full variable domain, its missing parts supplied by reference TRBV7-6 and TRBJ1-1, is GAGVSQSPRYKVTKRGQDVALRCDPISGHVSLYWYRQALGQGPEFLTYFNYEAQQDKSGLPNDRFSAERPEGSISTLTIQRTEQRDSAMYRCASSLGGVATEAFFGQGTRLTVV.

Notes on this clone: The read terminates 3 residues ahead of where the CDR3 ends, so the germline J gene completes it. V and J are TRBV19 and TRBJ1-1, with 8 bases lining up with TRBD1. This CDR3 has 14 amino acids. CDR1 is LNHDA, CDR2 SQIVND, per germline (reference sequence). After removal of 4 bases from V and 4 bases from J, the junction contained 5 bases not matched to a gene. CDR3 residues: CASSRTGMSTEAFF. The sequenced part of the CDR3 DNA is TGTGCCAGTAGTAGGACAGGGATGAGCACTGAA.

As concerns this clone: The sequence runs out 3 residues before the end of the CDR3; the remainder is reconstructed from the germline J gene. This chain links TRBV30 with TRBJ1-4, with TRBD1 identical over 10 bases. CDR1 is GTSNPN and CDR2 is SVGIG in the germline V gene (reference sequence). The CDR3 length is 15 residues. Losses at the gene ends were 0 bases for V and 5 bases for J; bases not matched to a gene: 3. CDR3 bases read: TGTGCCTGGAGTGTACGGACAGGGGGGAATGAAAAA. Its protein product is CAWSVRTGGNEK. From start to end, the CDR3 is CAWSVRTGGNEKLFF. The variable domain in full, completed from reference TRBV30 and TRBJ1-4, reads SQTIHQWPATLVQPVGSPLSLECTVEGTSNPNLYWYRQAAGRGLQLLFYSVGIGQISSEVPQNLSASRPQDRQFILSSKKLLLSDSGFYLCAWSVRTGGNEKLFFGSGTQLSVL.

On this clone: Sequencing ends 3 residues short of the CDR3 end; the germline J gene provides the rest. The chain joins TRBV7-6 to TRBJ1-2; no clear D gene. The CDR3 spans 12 residues. Germline V gene lookup returns CDR1 SGHVS and CDR2 FNYEAQ. This CDR3 reads CASSLGGYDYTF. The part of the CDR3 DNA that was read is TGTGCCAGCAGCTTAGGCGGCTACGAC.

With regard to this clone: The read comes to an end 3 residues before the CDR3 does, leaving the germline J gene to fill in the end. This sequence joins TRBV7-9 and TRBJ2-4, with a weak D call TRBD1 (5 bases). Germline CDR1 reads SEHNR; CDR2 reads FQNEAQ (reference sequence). There are 14 residues in the CDR3. The CDR3 here is CASSLSRTNYGQYF. CDR3 DNA, as far as it was read: TGTGCCAGCAGCTTAAGTAGGACAAACTATGGT.

A remark on this clone: The DNA ends 3 residues before the CDR3 does, and the rest of the CDR3 is filled in from the germline J gene. The chain employs TRBV30 and TRBJ2-2; tentative D call: TRBD2 (6 bases). V was pared by 4 bases and J by 3 bases, with 12 bases between. The CDR3 length is 14 residues. The germline V gene encodes CDR1 GTSNPN and CDR2 SVGIG (reference sequence). CDR3 DNA, as far as it was read: TGTGCCTGGAACCGGGACTCGCACACCGGGGAG. Its translation is CAWNRDSHTGE. From start to end, the CDR3 is CAWNRDSHTGELFF.

A remark on this clone: Sequencing ends 3 residues short of the CDR3 end; the germline J gene provides the rest. The V call is TRBV2, the J call TRBJ2-4; 10 positions match TRBD1. Germline-derived CDR1 and CDR2 are SNHLY and FYNNEI. The CDR3 has 15 residues. The CDR3 bases that were read are TGTGCCAGCAGTGAAGGGACAGGGGGAATCTCTGGT. Protein sequence: CASSEGTGGISG. The complete CDR3 sequence is CASSEGTGGISGQYF.

With respect to this clone: The read terminates 3 residues before the CDR3 end, so the remaining end is supplied by the germline J gene. This sequence joins TRBV2 and TRBJ2-1, with TRBD2 matching over 8 bases. CDR3 size: 15 residues. Germline V gene sequence: CDR1 SNHLY, CDR2 FYNNEI. V lost 6 bases, J lost 7 bases, and 11 bases stayed unmatched. The CDR3 sequence: CASSPERETVNEQFF. The sequenced CDR3 bases are TGTGCCAGCAGCCCCGAGCGGGAGACCGTGAATGAG.

In regard to this clone: Sequencing ends 3 residues short of the CDR3 end; the germline J gene provides the rest. The chain links TRBV2 to TRBJ1-2; D is possibly TRBD1 (5 bases). Trimming took off 10 bases at V and 4 bases at J, with 31 bases between the two ends. This CDR3 region has 18 residues. Germline-derived CDR1 and CDR2 are SNHLY and FYNNEI. This chain's CDR3 is CATSEGPGGRDPSYGYTF. Incomplete CDR3 DNA: TGTGCCACGTCGGAGGGACCTGGGGGGAGGGACCCTTCCTATGGC.

Remarks on this clone: The read is 3 residues too short to cover the CDR3 end, so that end is filled in from the germline J gene. The chain recombines TRBV18 with TRBJ1-5, with D perhaps TRBD1 (5 bases). Germline V gives CDR1 KGHSH, CDR2 LQKENI. The CDR3 sequence is 13 residues long. The sequenced CDR3 bases are TGTGCCAGCTCACTGTGGGGCGGAGATCCC. It specifies CASSLWGGDP. The entire CDR3 sequence reads CASSLWGGDPQHF.

Turning to this clone: The read gets to within 3 residues of the CDR3 end, and the germline J gene fills in the rest. V gene TRBV10-1 combines with J gene TRBJ2-7; D possibly corresponds to TRBD2 (6 bases). V lost 4 bases and J 6 bases, leaving 13 bases between the germline ends. The CDR3 extends over 13 amino acids. In germline, CDR1 is WNHNN, CDR2 SYGVQD (reference sequence). CDR3 DNA (partial): TGCGCCAGCAGTGGGGACTCGGGGTTCGAG. Amino acids: CASSGDSGFE. The entire CDR3 protein is CASSGDSGFEQYF.

With respect to this clone: The read ends 3 residues early relative to the CDR3; the germline J gene fills the gap. The chain uses TRBV10-3 and TRBJ2-7, with TRBD1 identical over 7 bases. Germline V gives CDR1 ENHRY, CDR2 SYGVKD. The CDR3 length is 13 residues. V lost 5 bases to trimming and J lost 0 bases; unmatched junction nucleotides: 1. CDR3 bases read: TGTGCCATCAGTCAGGGGGACTCCTACGAG. Its translation is CAISQGDSYE. The full CDR3 reads CAISQGDSYEQYF.

About this clone itself: The read gets to within 3 residues of the CDR3 end, and the germline J gene fills in the rest. This chain links TRBV28 with TRBJ2-3, with D unclear. Looked up from germline, CDR1 is MDHEN and CDR2 is SYDVKM. This CDR3 region has 13 residues. With 2 bases removed from V and 3 bases from J, the gap between germline ends came to 6 bases. The CDR3 bases that were read are TGTGCCAGCAGTTTAGCAGGTACAGATACG. Protein sequence: CASSLAGTDT. The whole CDR3 sequence reads CASSLAGTDTQYF. Full variable domain (outside the CDR3, taken from reference TRBV28 and TRBJ2-3): DVKVTQSSRYLVKRTGEKVFLECVQDMDHENMFWYRQDPGLGLRLIYFSYDVKMKEKGDIPEGYSVSREKKERFSLILESASTNQTSMYLCASSLAGTDTQYFGPGTRLTVL.

About this clone: Coverage ceases 3 residues before the CDR3 finishes, and the germline J gene fills in the end. The chain employs TRBV29-1 and TRBJ2-3, with D perhaps TRBD2 (5 bases). The CDR3 runs to 14 residues. The V end was cut by 7 bases, the J end by 2 bases, with 16 bases between. Germline V lookup: CDR1 SQVTM, CDR2 ANQGSEA. The CDR3 bases that were read are TGCAGCGCCGAGGGCCCGGCACCCACAGATACG. Protein: CSAEGPAPTDT. The full CDR3 is CSAEGPAPTDTQYF.

A remark on this clone: The read terminates 3 residues before the CDR3 end, so the remaining end is supplied by the germline J gene. V usage is TRBV28 and J usage is TRBJ1-1; possible D gene TRBD1, 6 bases. Germline loops: CDR1 MDHEN, CDR2 SYDVKM. This CDR3 has 15 amino acids. The germline V and J ends were trimmed by 6 bases and 0 bases, with 14 bases remaining between them. The CDR3 sequence is CASRPPDRLNTEAFF. Incomplete CDR3 DNA: TGTGCCAGCAGACCCCCGGACAGATTGAACACTGAA. The whole variable domain, filled in from reference TRBV28 and TRBJ1-1, reads DVKVTQSSRYLVKRTGEKVFLECVQDMDHENMFWYRQDPGLGLRLIYFSYDVKMKEKGDIPEGYSVSREKKERFSLILESASTNQTSMYLCASRPPDRLNTEAFFGQGTRLTVV.

Comments on this clone: The CDR3 extends 3 residues past the end of the read, so its final part is completed from the germline J gene. This chain connects TRBV29-1 to TRBJ2-5; 10 nucleotides align to TRBD1. This CDR3 spans 13 amino acids. Germline CDR1 and CDR2: SQVTM and ANQGSEA. The V and J ends lost 7 bases and 7 bases, in that order; junction bases with no gene match: 9. CDR3 in amino acids: CSATGTGDGTQYF. The covered CDR3 bases are TGCAGCGCCACCGGGACAGGGGATGGGACC.

As regards this clone: The read stops 3 residues short of the end of the CDR3; the missing end is completed from the germline J gene. The genes are TRBV29-1 and TRBJ1-1; D not resolved. CDR1 SQVTM and CDR2 ANQGSEA come from the germline V gene. The ends were cut back, 6 bases at V and 3 bases at J, with 14 bases in the middle. The length of the CDR3 is 13 residues. CDR3 DNA, as far as it was read: TGCAGCGTAGGGTCCCAATGGGACACTGAA. Protein: CSVGSQWDTE. In full, the CDR3 is CSVGSQWDTEAFF.

For this clone: The sequence runs out 3 residues before the end of the CDR3; the remainder is reconstructed from the germline J gene. The chain links TRBV14 to TRBJ2-3; 9 bases fit TRBD2. Trimming removed 2 bases from V and 1 base from J; junction bases left unmatched: 4. CDR3 length: 16 residues. The germline V gene encodes CDR1 SGHDN and CDR2 FVKESK. CDR3 DNA, as far as it was read: TGTGCCAGCAGCCAAAAGCGGGGGGCGGGCACAGATACG. Residues: CASSQKRGAGTDT. The whole CDR3 sequence is CASSQKRGAGTDTQYF. The complete variable domain, with remaining parts taken from reference TRBV14 and TRBJ2-3, reads EAGVTQFPSHSVIEKGQTVTLRCDPISGHDNLYWYRRVMGKEIKFLLHFVKESKQDESGMPNNRFLAERTGGTYSTLKVQPAELEDSGVYFCASSQKRGAGTDTQYFGPGTRLTVL.

This CDR3 reads CASSMQRGFSYEQYF. The CDR3 DNA, read in part, is TGTGCCAGTAGTATGCAGCGGGGTTTTTCCTACGAG. V and J are TRBV19 and TRBJ2-7; TRBD2 agrees at 7 bases. The read gets to within 3 residues of the CDR3 end, and the germline J gene fills in the rest. After removal of 3 bases from V and 1 base from J, the junction contained 6 bases not matched to a gene. CDR3 length: 15 amino acids. CDR1 is LNHDA, CDR2 SQIVND, per germline (reference sequence).

Turning to this clone: Coverage ceases 3 residues before the CDR3 finishes, and the germline J gene fills in the end. The chain is built from TRBV7-3 and TRBJ2-2; 9 nucleotides line up with TRBD2. CDR3 length: 16 amino acids. The V gene end was trimmed by 2 bases and the J gene end by 2 bases; junction bases not matched to a gene: 3. Germline values: CDR1 SGHTA, CDR2 FQGTGA. Partial CDR3 DNA: TGTGCCAGCAGCTTAGCGGGAGGGATAAACACCGGGGAG. Residues: CASSLAGGINTGE. The CDR3 reads in full as CASSLAGGINTGELFF. The complete variable domain, with remaining parts taken from reference TRBV7-3 and TRBJ2-2, reads GAGVSQTPSNKVTEKGKYVELRCDPISGHTALYWYRQSLGQGPEFLIYFQGTGAADDSGLPNDRFFAVRPEGSVSTLKIQRTERGDSAVYLCASSLAGGINTGELFFGEGSRLTVL.

About this clone itself: Read coverage stops 3 residues before the CDR3 terminus; the germline J gene supplies the remainder. The chain joins TRBV20-1 to TRBJ2-7, with 9 positions matching TRBD2. The CDR3 consists of 13 residues. Germline V gene data show CDR1 as DFQATT and CDR2 as SNEGSKA (reference sequence). J gave up 3 bases and V 3 bases, and 3 bases lay outside the gene matches. CDR3 DNA, as far as it was read: TGCAGTGCTAGGAGACTAGCGGACTACGAG. Its protein is CSARRLADYE. The whole CDR3 sequence reads CSARRLADYEQYF.

Remarks on this clone: The read comes to an end 3 residues before the CDR3 does, leaving the germline J gene to fill in the end. The rearrangement links TRBV11-2 to TRBJ1-1; 8 positions match TRBD1. The J segment lost 4 bases and the V segment lost 5 bases, leaving 6 bases of the junction unmatched. This CDR3 has 14 residues. Per germline, CDR1 SGHAT and CDR2 FQNNGV. Partial CDR3 DNA: TGTGCCAGCAGCCCGCAGGGGGCTCGCACTGAA. This translates into CASSPQGARTE. The full-length CDR3 reads as CASSPQGARTEAFF.